The present T cell receptor beta chain was sequenced within a study of T cells in Graves' hyperthyroidism and ophthalmopathy. Trimming at V came to 8 bases and at J to 1 base, leaving 12 bases not matched to a gene. This CDR3 comprises 16 residues. The germline V gene encodes CDR1 LNHDA and CDR2 SQIVND (reference sequence). The investigators amplified TCR beta CDR3 regions from RNA transcripts. TCR CDR3 regions were first amplified by RT-PCR with HTBI primers. TCRdb re-called the multiplex PCR reads through MiXCR, storing one row per CDR3 protein. The sample yields roughly 520,000 distinct CDR3 sequences, roughly 25% seen once.

The sequenced sample was blood. V and J are TRBV19 and TRBJ2-7, with 9 bases that match TRBD1. The clonotype originates from a woman aged 25 to 39 with Graves' ophthalmopathy. Here the CDR3 reads CASSRSGTGTSYEQYF. CDR3 in DNA: TGTGCCAGTTCACGGAGCGGGACAGGGACTTCCTACGAGCAGTACTTC.